These T cell receptor beta chains were read from a single sample in a study of T cells in Graves' hyperthyroidism and ophthalmopathy. TCRdb reprocessed the multiplex PCR reads with MiXCR, giving one entry per CDR3 protein. The table has roughly 800,000 distinct CDR3 sequences, 38% seen once. Sequenced sample: blood. Receptors originate from a young man with Graves' hyperthyroidism. Both conserved end residues are part of each CDR3. Fields, in order: D gene, V gene, J gene, clone size, CDR3 DNA, CDR3 protein. The D gene is left open where the match is weak. For some rows the clone size is stated as once, few or many, or as a class when expanded; others skip it.

TRBD1	TRBV10-3	TRBJ2-7	many	TGTGCCATCAGTGACCCTTCGACAGGGGGCTACGAGCAGTACTTC	CAISDPSTGGYEQYF
NA	TRBV7-3	TRBJ1-1	many	TGTGCCAGCAGCTCGCGGAAGGACACTGAAGCTTTCTTT	CASSSRKDTEAFF
NA	TRBV4-1	TRBJ1-4	NA	TGCGCCAGCAGCCAAGATGACAGAGCAGGGCTGAAGGAAAAACTGTTTTTT	CASSQDDRAGLKEKLFF
TRBD1	TRBV25-1	TRBJ1-4	many	TGTGCCAGCAGGGGAAGGCTACAGGGGATGCATGAAAAACTGTTTTTT	CASRGRLQGMHEKLFF
NA	TRBV19	TRBJ2-2	NA	TGTGCCAGTAGTATAGATCTAAGTCCCGGGGAGCTGTTTTTT	CASSIDLSPGELFF
NA	TRBV12-3/TRBV12-4	TRBJ2-7	NA	TGTGCTGTCACCCGGGGGCTAGGTTACGAGCAGTACTTC	CAVTRGLGYEQYF
TRBD1	TRBV7-8	TRBJ1-6	many	TGTGCCAGCAGCTTAACGGGACAGAGAGGATCACCCCTCCACTTT	CASSLTGQRGSPLHF
TRBD1	TRBV6-6	TRBJ1-5	few	TGTGCCAGCAGTTACTCTGGGACAGGGAATCAGCCCCAGCATTTT	CASSYSGTGNQPQHF
NA	TRBV29-1	TRBJ2-7	NA	TGCAGCGCCCTGACAGCCTACGAGCAGTACTTC	CSALTAYEQYF
NA	TRBV25-1	TRBJ1-6	many	TGTGCCAGCAGGACCACCGGGGGCGGAAATAATTCACCCCTCCACTTT	CASRTTGGGNNSPLHF
NA	TRBV9	TRBJ1-1	NA	TGTGCCAGCAGCCCCTCTGGGCGGGGGATCACTGAAGCTTTCTTT	CASSPSGRGITEAFF
NA	TRBV7-2	TRBJ1-1	NA	TGTGCCAGCAGCCGGGGGGGGGCCAGGTTGAACACTGAAGCTTTCTTT	CASSRGGARLNTEAFF
NA	TRBV3-1	TRBJ1-2	few	TGTGCCAGCAGCCAAGAGGGATGGGGGCTGGACGGCTACACCTTC	CASSQEGWGLDGYTF
NA	TRBV6-5	TRBJ1-1	many	TGTGCCAGCAGTTACGTGGAGAACACTGAAGCTTTCTTT	CASSYVENTEAFF